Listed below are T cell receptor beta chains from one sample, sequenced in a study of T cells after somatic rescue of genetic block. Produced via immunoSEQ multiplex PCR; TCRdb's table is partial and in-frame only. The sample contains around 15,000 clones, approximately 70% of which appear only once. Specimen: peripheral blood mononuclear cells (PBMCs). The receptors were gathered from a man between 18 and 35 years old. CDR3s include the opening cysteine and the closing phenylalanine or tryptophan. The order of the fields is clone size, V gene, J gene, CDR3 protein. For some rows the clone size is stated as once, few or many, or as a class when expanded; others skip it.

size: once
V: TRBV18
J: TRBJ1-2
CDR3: CASSPSGGALYGYTF

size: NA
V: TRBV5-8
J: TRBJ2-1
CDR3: CASSLASLVINEQFF

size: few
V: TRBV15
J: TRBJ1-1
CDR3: CATSGTGFTEAFF

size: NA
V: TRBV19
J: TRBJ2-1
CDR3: CASNGGAYNEQFF

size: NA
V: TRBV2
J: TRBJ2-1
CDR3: CASSEVLAGGVEQFF

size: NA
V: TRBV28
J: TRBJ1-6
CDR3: CASRHGQYFPGGSPLHF

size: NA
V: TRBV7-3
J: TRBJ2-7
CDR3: CASRVAGGPSDYEQYF

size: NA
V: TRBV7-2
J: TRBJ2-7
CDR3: CASSLQLADYEQYF

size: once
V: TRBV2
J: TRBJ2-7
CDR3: CASSEPGRAYEQYF

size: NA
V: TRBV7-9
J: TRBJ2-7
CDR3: CASSHGLYEQYF